The clone carrying this T cell receptor beta chain was seen many times. What it binds is not known. TCR beta libraries were built with iRepertoire HTBI primers and Arm-PCR of CDR3 regions. TCRdb analysed the multiplex PCR reads with MiXCR anew, one entry per CDR3 protein. The table records 400,000 to 500,000 distinct CDR3 sequences, roughly 15% of them present only once. This sample was included in a study of regulatory T cells in long-lasting Graves disease. About the study: Graves' patients, diagnosed recently, had received antithyroid drugs under 3 months. Regarding the study as a whole: Sample size was small, which may have lowered accuracy.

The time point denotes: newly diagnosed GD, antithyroid drugs for less than 3 months. RNA from PBMCs was the source of the TCR library. Germline assignment: CDR1 GTSNPN and CDR2 SVGIG (reference sequence). V lost 0 bases and J 6 bases, leaving 5 bases between the germline ends. This CDR3 comprises 11 residues. This same sample was also taken into another study, of T cells in Graves' hyperthyroidism and ophthalmopathy. That source reports: Model predictions of ophthalmopathy came a median approximately seven months before onset.

The sample here was peripheral blood mononuclear cells (PBMCs), taken at new diagnosis, from a patient treated with antithyroid drugs. The clonotype was recovered from a woman younger than 35 with Graves disease. V gene TRBV30 combines with J gene TRBJ1-1; D is unclear. The CDR3 sequence is CAWSVVPEAFF. As DNA, the CDR3 is TGTGCCTGGAGTGTAGTGCCTGAAGCTTTCTTT.